What follows are 12 T cell receptor beta chains derived from one specimen sequenced in a study of shared clonotypes between healthy human individuals. CD45RO-negative cells were positively selected for CCR7, leaving out terminally differentiated effector memory CD45RA+ cells. The method was immunoSEQ multiplex PCR; TCRdb's version includes in-frame clones alone and lacks a portion of them. The top ten clones hold around 0.21% of a sample with under 1 million clones, about 97% of them seen once. The material sequenced was naive CD8+ T cells sorted from blood. Receptors were obtained from a man aged 30 to 45 in good health.

This sequence joins TRBV23-1 and TRBJ1-5, with no clear D. TRBV23-1 is placed among ORFs of uncertain function. This CDR3 contains 20 residues. Trimming stripped 1 base from V and 1 base from J, with 23 bases between. CDR3 DNA: TGCGCCAGCAGTCAATACGGTTCGGGGTTTGCGCTGGAAAGCAATCAGCCCCAGCATTTT. The encoded protein is CASSQYGSGFALESNQPQHF.

In DNA form, the CDR3 reads TGTGCCAGCAGCTTAGAGATCTCGTACGAGCAGTACTTC. Translating it yields CASSLEISYEQYF. This chain links TRBV7-9 with TRBJ2-7; D gene ambiguous. Deletions cut 1 base from V and 4 bases from J, with 8 bases between. The CDR3 runs to 13 residues. Germline V gives CDR1 SEHNR, CDR2 FQNEAQ (reference sequence).

The chain uses TRBV9 and TRBJ1-5; a possible D gene is TRBD1 (5 bases). CDR1 and CDR2 (germline): SGDLS, YYNGEE. V lost 0 bases and J lost 4, with 11 bases in between. The CDR3 is 15 residues long. The CDR3, as DNA: TGTGCCAGCAGCGTAGACGATCACAGGAATCAGCCCCAGCATTTT. Encoded protein: CASSVDDHRNQPQHF. Looking up the rest from reference TRBV9 and TRBJ1-5 gives the full variable domain: DSGVTQTPKHLITATGQRVTLRCSPRSGDLSVYWYQQSLDQGLQFLIQYYNGEERAKGNILERFSAQQFPDLHSELNLSSLELGDSALYFCASSVDDHRNQPQHFGDGTRLSIL.

The V gene is TRBV28, the J gene TRBJ2-7, with D possibly being TRBD1 (6 bases). The germline V and J ends were trimmed by 6 bases and 8 bases, with 14 bases remaining between them. Germline-derived CDR1 and CDR2 are MDHEN and SYDVKM. The CDR3 loop spans 12 amino acids. CDR3 sequence: CASSIGRGQQYF. DNA for the CDR3: TGTGCCAGCAGCATAGGCAGGGGCCAGCAGTACTTC.

The rearrangement links TRBV29-1 to TRBJ2-4; D gene ambiguous. In germline, CDR1 is SQVTM, CDR2 ANQGSEA. V was cut by 6 bases and J by 2 bases, with 8 bases left in between. The CDR3 spans 12 residues. The CDR3 coding sequence is TGCAGCGTAGTTAGTTCCAAAAACATTCAGTACTTC. It specifies CSVVSSKNIQYF. The variable domain in full, completed from reference TRBV29-1 and TRBJ2-4, reads SAVISQKPSRDICQRGTSLTIQCQVDSQVTMMFWYRQQPGQSLTLIATANQGSEATYESGFVIDKFPISRPNLTFSTLTVSNMSPEDSSIYLCSVVSSKNIQYFGAGTRLSVL.

The rearrangement uses TRBV10-2 and TRBJ2-7; TRBD1 matches 7 bases. CDR3 length: 13 amino acids. The germline V gene encodes CDR1 WSHSY and CDR2 SAAADI. J lost 3 bases, V lost 6 bases, and 5 bases had no gene match. CDR3 sequence (DNA): TGCGCCAGCAGAACAGGGGCAGACTACGAGCAGTACTTC. Translating it yields CASRTGADYEQYF.

Notes on this clone: Distinct nucleotide sequences in the sample also encode this CDR3. The chain joins TRBV11-2 to TRBJ2-1; D unresolved. Germline V lookup: CDR1 SGHAT, CDR2 FQNNGV. V was cut by 1 base and J by 0 bases, with 7 bases left in between. This CDR3 spans 15 amino acids. The CDR3, as DNA: TGTGCCAGCAGCTTAGGGGATAGCTCCTACAATGAGCAGTTCTTC. This translates into CASSLGDSSYNEQFF. The variable domain in full, completed from reference TRBV11-2 and TRBJ2-1, reads EAGVAQSPRYKIIEKRQSVAFWCNPISGHATLYWYQQILGQGPKLLIQFQNNGVVDDSQLPKDRFSAERLKGVDSTLKIQPAKLEDSAVYLCASSLGDSSYNEQFFGPGTRLTVL.

The chain links TRBV5-6 to TRBJ2-1; 12 positions match TRBD2. Per germline, CDR1 SGHDT and CDR2 YYEEEE. V lost 3 bases to trimming and J lost 7 bases; unmatched junction nucleotides: 8. The CDR3 consists of 16 residues. The CDR3 DNA sequence: TGTGCCAGCAGCTCTACTACTAGCGGGAGGATAAATGAGCAGTTCTTC. The encoded protein is CASSSTTSGRINEQFF.

The chain combines TRBV5-1 with TRBJ2-7; D ambiguous. V dropped 0 bases and J dropped 3 bases, with 13 bases sitting between them. The CDR3 is made up of 15 amino acids. CDR1 and CDR2 (germline): SGHRS, YFSETQ. The CDR3 nucleotides are TGCGCCAGCAGCTTGGAGGCAAATACCGACTACGAGCAGTACTTC. Its translation is CASSLEANTDYEQYF.

J is TRBJ2-1 and V is TRBV6-6; possible D gene TRBD2, 6 bases. The ends were cut back, 0 bases at V and 6 bases at J, with 15 bases in the middle. The CDR3 has 16 amino acids. CDR1 and CDR2 from the germline V gene are MNHNY and SVGAGI (reference sequence). CDR3 protein: CASSYSIASAINEQFF. CDR3 sequence (DNA): TGTGCCAGCAGTTACTCGATTGCTAGCGCAATCAATGAGCAGTTCTTC.

The chain joins TRBV2 to TRBJ2-5; 7 bases agree with TRBD1. Germline V gene sequence: CDR1 SNHLY, CDR2 FYNNEI. This CDR3 has 14 residues. The V segment lost 6 bases and the J segment 5 bases; nucleotides outside the gene matches: 9. CDR3 nucleotides: TGTGCCAGCAGGAAAACAGGGGTTCGGGAGACCCAGTACTTC. It specifies CASRKTGVRETQYF.

The chain links TRBV15 to TRBJ2-1; 10 bases agree with TRBD2. The germline V gene has CDR1 LNHNV and CDR2 YYDKDF (reference sequence). Trimming took 5 bases from V and 6 from J; bases not matched to a gene: 10. There are 16 residues in the CDR3. CDR3 nucleotide sequence: TGTGCCACCAGCGTGGGAAGACTAGCGGGTATCAATGAGCAGTTCTTC. It specifies CATSVGRLAGINEQFF.